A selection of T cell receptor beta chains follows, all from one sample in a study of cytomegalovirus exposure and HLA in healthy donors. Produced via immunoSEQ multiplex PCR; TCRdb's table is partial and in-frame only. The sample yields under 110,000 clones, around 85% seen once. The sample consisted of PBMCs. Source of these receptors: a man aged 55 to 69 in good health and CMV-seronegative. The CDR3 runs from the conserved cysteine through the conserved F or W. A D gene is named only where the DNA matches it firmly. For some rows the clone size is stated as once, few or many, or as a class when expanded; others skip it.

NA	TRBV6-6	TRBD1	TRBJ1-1	CASRQPGQGTTEAFF	TGTGCCAGCAGGCAACCGGGACAGGGAACCACTGAAGCTTTCTTT
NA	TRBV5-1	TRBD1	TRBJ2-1	CASSTGQGSLYNEQFF	TGCGCCAGCAGCACAGGACAGGGATCCCTATACAATGAGCAGTTCTTC
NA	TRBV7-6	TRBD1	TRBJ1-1	CASSLTGGEDTEAFF	TGTGCCAGCAGCTTGACAGGGGGCGAAGACACTGAAGCTTTCTTT
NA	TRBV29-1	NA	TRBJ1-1	CSVVISRANTEAFF	TGCAGCGTTGTCATTTCCAGGGCGAACACTGAAGCTTTCTTT
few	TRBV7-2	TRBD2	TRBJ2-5	CASSPRTSGGKETQYF	TGTGCCAGCAGCCCAAGGACTAGCGGGGGGAAAGAGACCCAGTACTTC
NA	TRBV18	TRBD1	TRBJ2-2	CASSLQTGGNTGELFF	TGTGCCAGCTCACTTCAGACAGGGGGGAACACCGGGGAGCTGTTTTTT
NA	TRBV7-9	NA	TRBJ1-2	CASSLDDRINYGYTF	TGTGCCAGCAGCTTAGACGACAGGATCAACTATGGCTACACCTTC
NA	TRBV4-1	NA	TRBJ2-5	CASSQEAAQETQYF	TGCGCCAGCAGCCAAGAAGCGGCCCAAGAGACCCAGTACTTC
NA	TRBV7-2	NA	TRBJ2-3	CASSPLGLDTQYF	TGTGCCAGCAGTCCACTAGGGCTAGATACGCAGTATTTT
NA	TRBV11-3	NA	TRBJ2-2	CASSVSVTGELFF	TGTGCCAGCAGCGTTTCTGTCACCGGGGAGCTGTTTTTT
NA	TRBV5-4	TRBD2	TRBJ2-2	CASSFQSRGAGELFF	TGTGCCAGCAGCTTCCAAAGTCGGGGGGCCGGGGAGCTGTTTTTT
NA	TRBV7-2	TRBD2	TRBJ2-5	CASSLESIAGEVKTQYF	TGTGCCAGCAGCTTAGAATCAATAGCGGGGGAGGTAAAGACCCAGTACTTC
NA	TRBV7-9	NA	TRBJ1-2	CASSLGSGIYGYTF	TGTGCCAGCAGCTTAGGTTCGGGGATTTATGGCTACACCTTC
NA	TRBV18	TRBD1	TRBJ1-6	CASSPWDRGDSPLHF	TGTGCCAGCTCACCATGGGACAGGGGTGATTCACCCCTCCACTTT
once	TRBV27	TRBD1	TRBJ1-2	CASSTQRQGHYGYTF	TGTGCCAGCAGTACCCAACGACAGGGCCACTATGGCTACACCTTC
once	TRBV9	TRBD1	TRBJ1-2	CASSGGDRANYGYTF	TGTGCCAGCAGCGGTGGGGACAGAGCTAACTATGGCTACACCTTC
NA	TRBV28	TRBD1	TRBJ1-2	CASSLLGGQNYGYTF	TGTGCCAGCAGCCTACTCGGGGGACAGAACTATGGCTACACCTTC
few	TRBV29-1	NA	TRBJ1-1	CSVDWGRDEAFF	TGCAGCGTTGATTGGGGGCGCGATGAAGCTTTCTTT
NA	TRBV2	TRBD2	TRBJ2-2	CASKRGAGGELFF	TGTGCCAGCAAGCGGGGCGCCGGCGGGGAGCTGTTTTTT
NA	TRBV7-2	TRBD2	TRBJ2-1	CASSSGGRLGEQFF	TGTGCCAGCAGCTCGGGGGGGCGACTGGGTGAGCAGTTCTTC
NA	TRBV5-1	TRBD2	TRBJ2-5	CASIPGGPGETQYF	TGCGCCAGCATCCCGGGGGGGCCAGGAGAGACCCAGTACTTC
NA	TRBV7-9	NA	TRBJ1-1	CASSLDPGAEAFF	TGTGCCAGCAGCTTAGATCCAGGCGCCGAAGCTTTCTTT
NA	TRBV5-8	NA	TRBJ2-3	CASSLATVTDTQYF	TGTGCCAGCAGCTTGGCGACAGTCACAGATACGCAGTATTTT
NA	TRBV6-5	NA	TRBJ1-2	CASSYSMSQGYYGYTF	TGTGCCAGCAGTTACTCGATGTCGCAGGGGTATTATGGCTACACCTTC
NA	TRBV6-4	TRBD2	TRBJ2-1	CASSVTSGGANEQFF	TGTGCCAGCAGTGTCACTAGCGGGGGGGCCAATGAGCAGTTCTTC
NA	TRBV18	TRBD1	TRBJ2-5	CASSRRQGETQYF	TGTGCCAGCTCACGCAGACAGGGGGAGACCCAGTACTTC
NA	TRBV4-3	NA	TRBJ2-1	CASSYGGSYNEQFF	TGCGCCAGCAGCTACGGGGGCTCCTACAATGAGCAGTTCTTC
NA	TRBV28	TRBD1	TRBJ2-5	CASSPGTGALSYNLETQYF	TGTGCCAGCAGTCCGGGGACAGGGGCCCTTTCCTATAATTTAGAGACCCAGTACTTC
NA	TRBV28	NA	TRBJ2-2	CASSFVQAANTGELFF	TGTGCCAGCAGTTTTGTTCAGGCAGCTAACACCGGGGAGCTGTTTTTT